The following is a T cell receptor beta chain sequence with its context. Its antigen is not known. The method was immunoSEQ multiplex PCR; TCRdb's version includes in-frame clones alone and lacks a portion of them. The sample holds tens of thousands of clones, about 89% seen once. This CDR3 has 16 residues. The ends lost 4 bases at V and 4 bases at J; junction bases unmatched: 15. Per germline, CDR1 SQVTM and CDR2 ANQGSEA. The entry originates in a study of graft-versus-host responses after intestinal transplantation. About the research overall: Transplantation in recipients was multivisceral, liver-intestinal, or isolated intestinal. Recipients across the board were started on anti-thymocyte globulin induction, then kept on tacrolimus and steroids for around three years.

Regarding the study as a whole: Clonal ratios of graft-versus-host to host-versus-graft in allografts were high for patients exhibiting graft-donor T cell macrochimerism. Early post-transplant HvG declines tracked with peak circulating GvH clone levels.

The genes are TRBV29-1 and TRBJ1-2; 7 bases line up with TRBD1. The TCR was taken from a human patient who received an intestinal transplant, so some T cells may come from the graft donor. The starting material was PBMCs, obtained 662 days after intestinal transplant. DNA for the CDR3: TGCAGCGTTGGGGCCTTGCGACAGGGCTCCTTCTATGGCTACACCTTC. It yields the protein CSVGALRQGSFYGYTF.